The entry below describes one TCR beta chain. The sample originates from a study of identical twins' blood T cells. The germline CDR1 and CDR2 sequences are DFQATT and SNEGSKA (reference sequence). V shed 0 bases and J shed 2 bases, with 8 bases lying between them. This CDR3 is built from 14 residues. Both ends of each TCR cDNA library bore sample-specific barcodes. Via MiXCR, TCRdb re-called the 5' RACE reads, giving one row per CDR3 protein. This table holds 350,000 to 400,000 distinct CDR3 sequences, around 30% found once. Three pairs of healthy female monozygous twins were the donors. Reared together, all three twin pairs probably met the same infectious agents and vaccines.

The sample comprised PBMCs. The source of this sequence is a woman between 18 and 55 years old in good health. V is TRBV20-1 and J is TRBJ1-5; no firm D call. The CDR3 DNA follows: TGCAGTGCTAGAGATCTAACCGGCAATCAGCCCCAGCATTTT. Protein sequence: CSARDLTGNQPQHF.